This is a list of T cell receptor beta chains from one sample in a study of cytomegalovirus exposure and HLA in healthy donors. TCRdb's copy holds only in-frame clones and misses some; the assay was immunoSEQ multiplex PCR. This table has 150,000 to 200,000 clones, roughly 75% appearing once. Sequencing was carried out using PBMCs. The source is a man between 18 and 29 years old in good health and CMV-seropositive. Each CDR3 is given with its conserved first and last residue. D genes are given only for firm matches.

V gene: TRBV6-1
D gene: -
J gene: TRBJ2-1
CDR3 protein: CASSEKAGARSSYNEQFF
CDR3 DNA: TGTGCCAGCAGTGAAAAGGCTGGCGCTAGATCCTCCTACAATGAGCAGTTCTTC

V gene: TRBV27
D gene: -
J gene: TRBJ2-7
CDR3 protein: CASSLGGGDEQYF
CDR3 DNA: TGTGCCAGCAGTTTAGGGGGAGGAGACGAGCAGTACTTC

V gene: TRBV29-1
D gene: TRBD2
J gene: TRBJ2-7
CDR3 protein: CSVEGLAGGPIYEQYF
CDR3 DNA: TGCAGCGTTGAGGGACTAGCGGGAGGGCCTATCTACGAGCAGTACTTC

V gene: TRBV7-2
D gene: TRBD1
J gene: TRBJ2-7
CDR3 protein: CASSRGQGLLSYEQYF
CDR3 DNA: TGTGCCAGCAGCCGCGGACAGGGGCTCCTATCCTACGAGCAGTACTTC

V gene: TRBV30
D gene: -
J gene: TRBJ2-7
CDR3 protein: CAWRDYGRRYEQYF
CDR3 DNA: TGTGCCTGGAGGGACTATGGGAGAAGGTACGAGCAGTACTTC

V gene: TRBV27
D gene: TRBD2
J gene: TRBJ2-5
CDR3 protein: CASSPTIGGGPKTQYF
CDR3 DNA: TGTGCCAGCAGTCCCACCATCGGGGGAGGGCCAAAGACCCAGTACTTC

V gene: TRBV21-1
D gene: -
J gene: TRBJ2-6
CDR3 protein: CASSKGPDEFSGANVLTF
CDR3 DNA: TGTGCCAGCAGCAAGGGGCCGGACGAATTCTCTGGGGCCAACGTCCTGACTTTC

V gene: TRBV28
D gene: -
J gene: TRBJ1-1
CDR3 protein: CASKFWGNTEAFF
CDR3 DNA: TGTGCCAGCAAGTTTTGGGGCAACACTGAAGCTTTCTTT

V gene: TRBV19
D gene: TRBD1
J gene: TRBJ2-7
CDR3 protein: CASTWRTGSAEQYF
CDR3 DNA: TGTGCCAGTACTTGGAGGACAGGGTCGGCGGAGCAGTACTTC

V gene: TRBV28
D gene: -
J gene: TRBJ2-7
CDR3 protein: CASSRPSVTYEQYF
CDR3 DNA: TGTGCCAGCAGTAGGCCTAGCGTTACCTACGAGCAGTACTTC

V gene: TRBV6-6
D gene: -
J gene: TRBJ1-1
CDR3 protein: CASSNQGLTEAFF
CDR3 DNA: TGTGCCAGCAGTAATCAGGGGTTAACTGAAGCTTTCTTT

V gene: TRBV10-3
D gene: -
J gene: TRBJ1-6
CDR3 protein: CAIGLGEALHF
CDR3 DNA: TGTGCCATCGGACTGGGGGAGGCCCTCCACTTT

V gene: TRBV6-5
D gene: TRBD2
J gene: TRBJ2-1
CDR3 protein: CASSYSGAGGPHEQFF
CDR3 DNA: TGTGCCAGCAGTTACTCGGGAGCGGGAGGACCCCATGAGCAGTTCTTC

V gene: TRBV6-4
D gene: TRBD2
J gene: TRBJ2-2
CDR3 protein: CATKREPNTGELFF
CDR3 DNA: TGTGCCACTAAGCGGGAACCGAACACCGGGGAGCTGTTTTTT

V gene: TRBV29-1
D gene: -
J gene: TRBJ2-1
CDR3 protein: CSVSLVKGVNEQFF
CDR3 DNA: TGCAGCGTTTCCCTAGTAAAAGGAGTGAATGAGCAGTTCTTC

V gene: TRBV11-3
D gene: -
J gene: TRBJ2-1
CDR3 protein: CASSLALGTQQFF
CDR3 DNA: TGTGCCAGCAGCTTAGCCCTGGGGACACAGCAGTTCTTC

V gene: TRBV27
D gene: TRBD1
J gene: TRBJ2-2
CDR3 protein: CARHRGRYTGELFF
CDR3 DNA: TGTGCCAGACACAGGGGGCGGTACACCGGGGAGCTGTTTTTT